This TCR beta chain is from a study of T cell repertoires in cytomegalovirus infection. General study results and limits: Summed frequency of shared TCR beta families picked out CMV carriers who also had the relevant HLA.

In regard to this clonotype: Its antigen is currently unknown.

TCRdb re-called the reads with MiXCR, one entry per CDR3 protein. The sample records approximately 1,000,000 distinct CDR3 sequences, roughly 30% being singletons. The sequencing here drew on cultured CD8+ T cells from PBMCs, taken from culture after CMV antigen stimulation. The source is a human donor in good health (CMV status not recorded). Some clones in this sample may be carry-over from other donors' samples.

CDR3 in DNA: TGTGCCAGCAGCCAGCCAGGGGGTAATGAAGCTTTCTTT. Residues: CASSQPGGNEAFF. This chain links TRBV4-2 with TRBJ1-1, with TRBD1 identical over 7 bases. The V and J ends lost 3 bases and 7 bases, in that order; junction bases with no gene match: 5. Germline V gene data show CDR1 as LGHNA and CDR2 as YNFKEQ. This CDR3 is 13 amino acids long.